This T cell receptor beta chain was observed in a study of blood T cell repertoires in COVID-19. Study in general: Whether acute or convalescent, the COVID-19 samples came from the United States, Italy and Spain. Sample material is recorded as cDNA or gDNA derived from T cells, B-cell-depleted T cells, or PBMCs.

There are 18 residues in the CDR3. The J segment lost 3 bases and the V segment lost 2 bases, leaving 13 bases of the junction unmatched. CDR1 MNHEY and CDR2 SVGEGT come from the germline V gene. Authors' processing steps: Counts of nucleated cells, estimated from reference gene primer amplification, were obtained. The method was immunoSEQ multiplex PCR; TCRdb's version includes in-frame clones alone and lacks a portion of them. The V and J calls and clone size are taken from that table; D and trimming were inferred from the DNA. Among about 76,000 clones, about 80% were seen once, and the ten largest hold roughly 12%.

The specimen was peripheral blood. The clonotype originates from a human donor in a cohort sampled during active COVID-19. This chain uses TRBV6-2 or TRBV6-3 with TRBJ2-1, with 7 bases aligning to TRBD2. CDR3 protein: CASSYVSRYGGSYNEQFF. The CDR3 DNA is TGTGCCAGCAGTTACGTCAGTAGATATGGCGGGAGCTACAATGAGCAGTTCTTC.